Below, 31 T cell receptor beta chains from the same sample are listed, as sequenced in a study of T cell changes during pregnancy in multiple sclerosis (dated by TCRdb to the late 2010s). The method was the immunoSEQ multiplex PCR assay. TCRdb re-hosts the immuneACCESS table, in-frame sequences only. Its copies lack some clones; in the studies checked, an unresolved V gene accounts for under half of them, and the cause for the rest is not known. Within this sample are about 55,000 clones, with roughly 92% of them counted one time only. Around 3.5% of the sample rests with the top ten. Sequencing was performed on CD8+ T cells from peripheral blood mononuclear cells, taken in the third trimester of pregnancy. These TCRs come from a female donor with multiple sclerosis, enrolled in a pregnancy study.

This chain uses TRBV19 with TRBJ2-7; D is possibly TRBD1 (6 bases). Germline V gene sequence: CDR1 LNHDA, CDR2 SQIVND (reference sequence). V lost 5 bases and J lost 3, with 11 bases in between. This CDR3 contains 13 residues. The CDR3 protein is CASSPQGLYEQYF. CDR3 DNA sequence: TGTGCCAGTAGTCCCCAGGGGCTCTACGAGCAGTACTTC.

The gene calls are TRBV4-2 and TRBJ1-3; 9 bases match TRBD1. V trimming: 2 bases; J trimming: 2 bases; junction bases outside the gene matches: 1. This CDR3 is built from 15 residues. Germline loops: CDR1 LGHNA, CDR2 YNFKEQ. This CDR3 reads CASSQRQGAGNTIYF. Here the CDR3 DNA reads TGTGCCAGCAGCCAAAGACAGGGGGCTGGAAACACCATATATTTT.

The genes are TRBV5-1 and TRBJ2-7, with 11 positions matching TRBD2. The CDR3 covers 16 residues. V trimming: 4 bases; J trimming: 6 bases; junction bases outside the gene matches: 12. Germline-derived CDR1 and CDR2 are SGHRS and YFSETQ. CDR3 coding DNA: TGCGCCAGCAGCGACTCCCGACTAGCGGGATCTCCCGAGCAGTACTTC. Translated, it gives CASSDSRLAGSPEQYF.

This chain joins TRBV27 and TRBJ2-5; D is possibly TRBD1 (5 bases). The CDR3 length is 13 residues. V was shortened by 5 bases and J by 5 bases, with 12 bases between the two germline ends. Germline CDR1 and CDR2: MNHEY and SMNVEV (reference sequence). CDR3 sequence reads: CASSPRVGETQYF. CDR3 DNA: TGTGCCAGCAGTCCCAGGGTGGGGGAGACCCAGTACTTC.

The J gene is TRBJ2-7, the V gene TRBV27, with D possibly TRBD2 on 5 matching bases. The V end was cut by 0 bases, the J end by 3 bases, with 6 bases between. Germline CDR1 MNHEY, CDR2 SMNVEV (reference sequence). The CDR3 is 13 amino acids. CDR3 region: CASSLSGGYEQYF. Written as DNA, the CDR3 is TGTGCCAGCAGTTTATCAGGAGGCTACGAGCAGTACTTC.

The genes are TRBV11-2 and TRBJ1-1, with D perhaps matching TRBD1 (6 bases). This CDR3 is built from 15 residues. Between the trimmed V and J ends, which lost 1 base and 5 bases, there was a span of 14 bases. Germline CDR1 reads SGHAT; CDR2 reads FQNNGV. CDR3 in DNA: TGTGCCAGCAGCTTAGCTTTTATCACAGGGACTGAAGCTTTCTTT. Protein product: CASSLAFITGTEAFF.

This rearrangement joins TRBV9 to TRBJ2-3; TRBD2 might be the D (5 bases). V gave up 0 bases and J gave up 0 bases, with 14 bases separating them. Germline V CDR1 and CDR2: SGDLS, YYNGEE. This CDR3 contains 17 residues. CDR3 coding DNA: TGTGCCAGCAGCGTAGCTAGGGTGGAGGCTAGCACAGATACGCAGTATTTT. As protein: CASSVARVEASTDTQYF.

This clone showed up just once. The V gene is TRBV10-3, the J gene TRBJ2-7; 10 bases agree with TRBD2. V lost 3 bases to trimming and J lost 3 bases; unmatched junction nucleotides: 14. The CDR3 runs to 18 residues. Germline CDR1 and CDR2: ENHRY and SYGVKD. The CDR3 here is CAISENSGRNDYYYEQYF. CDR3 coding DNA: TGTGCCATCAGTGAAAATAGCGGGAGGAACGACTACTACTACGAGCAGTACTTC.

In DNA form, the CDR3 reads TGTGCCAGCAGTGAAGCTGCGGGTGGCCAAGCGGACACCGGGGAGCTGTTTTTT. It translates to CASSEAAGGQADTGELFF. The rearrangement joins TRBV6-1 to TRBJ2-2, with D possibly TRBD2 on 5 matching bases. This CDR3 region has 18 residues. Germline V gene lookup returns CDR1 MNHNS and CDR2 SASEGT. Trimming pared 0 bases from V and 3 bases from J, leaving 17 bases between.

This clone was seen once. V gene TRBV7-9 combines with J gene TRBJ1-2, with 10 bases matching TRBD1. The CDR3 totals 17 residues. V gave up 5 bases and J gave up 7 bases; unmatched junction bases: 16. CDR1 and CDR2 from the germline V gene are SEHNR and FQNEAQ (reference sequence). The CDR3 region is CASSRFTTGGAKTGYTF. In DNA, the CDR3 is TGTGCCAGCAGCCGTTTTACGACAGGGGGCGCTAAGACTGGCTACACCTTC.

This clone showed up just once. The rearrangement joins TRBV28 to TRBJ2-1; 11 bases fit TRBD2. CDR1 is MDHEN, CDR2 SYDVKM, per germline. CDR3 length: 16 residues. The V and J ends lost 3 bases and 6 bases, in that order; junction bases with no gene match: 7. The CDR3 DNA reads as TGTGCCAGCAGTTTCTATAGCGGGAGGGCCCTCAATGAGCAGTTCTTC. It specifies CASSFYSGRALNEQFF.

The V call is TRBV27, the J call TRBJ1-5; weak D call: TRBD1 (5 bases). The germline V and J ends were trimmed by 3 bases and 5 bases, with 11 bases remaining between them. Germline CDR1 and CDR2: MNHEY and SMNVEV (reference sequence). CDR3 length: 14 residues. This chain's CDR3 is CASSLRQYHQPQHF. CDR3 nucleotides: TGTGCCAGCAGTTTGCGACAGTATCATCAGCCCCAGCATTTT.

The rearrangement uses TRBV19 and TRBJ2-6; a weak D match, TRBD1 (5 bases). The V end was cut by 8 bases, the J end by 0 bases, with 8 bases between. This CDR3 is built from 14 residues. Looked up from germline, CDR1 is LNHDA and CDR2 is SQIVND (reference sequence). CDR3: CASSRDSGANVLTF. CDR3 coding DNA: TGTGCCAGTTCCAGGGACTCTGGGGCCAACGTCCTGACTTTC.

Here the CDR3 reads CASSDSRELTYEQYF. Written as DNA, the CDR3 is TGTGCCAGCAGTGACTCGCGGGAGCTGACGTACGAGCAGTACTTC. V gene TRBV2 combines with J gene TRBJ2-7; 7 bases agree with TRBD2. CDR1 and CDR2 from the germline V gene are SNHLY and FYNNEI. The CDR3 spans 15 residues. V lost 3 bases, J lost 4 bases, and 9 bases stayed unmatched.

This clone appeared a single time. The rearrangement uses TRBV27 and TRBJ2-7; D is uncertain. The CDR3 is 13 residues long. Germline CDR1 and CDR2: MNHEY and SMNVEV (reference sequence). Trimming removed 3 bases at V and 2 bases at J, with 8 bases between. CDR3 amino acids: CASSLHEAYEQYF. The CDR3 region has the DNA TGTGCCAGCAGTTTGCACGAGGCCTACGAGCAGTACTTC.

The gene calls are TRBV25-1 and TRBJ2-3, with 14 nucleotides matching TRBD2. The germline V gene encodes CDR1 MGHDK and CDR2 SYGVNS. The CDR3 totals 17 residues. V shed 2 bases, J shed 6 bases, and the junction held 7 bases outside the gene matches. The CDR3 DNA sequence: TGTGCCAGCAGTGAAGTAGGACTAGCGGGAGGTCACGATACGCAGTATTTT. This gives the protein CASSEVGLAGGHDTQYF.

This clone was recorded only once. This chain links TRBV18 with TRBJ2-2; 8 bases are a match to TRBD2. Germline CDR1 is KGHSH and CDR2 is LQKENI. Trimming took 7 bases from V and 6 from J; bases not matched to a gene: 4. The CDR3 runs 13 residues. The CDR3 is CASWTSLAGELFF. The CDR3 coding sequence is TGTGCCAGCTGGACTAGCTTAGCCGGGGAGCTGTTTTTT.

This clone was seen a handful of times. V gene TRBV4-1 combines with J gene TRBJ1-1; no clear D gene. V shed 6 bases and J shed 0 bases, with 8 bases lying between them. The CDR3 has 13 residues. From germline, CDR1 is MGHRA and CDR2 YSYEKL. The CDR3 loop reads CASRGELNTEAFF. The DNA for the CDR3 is TGCGCCAGCAGGGGAGAATTGAACACTGAAGCTTTCTTT.

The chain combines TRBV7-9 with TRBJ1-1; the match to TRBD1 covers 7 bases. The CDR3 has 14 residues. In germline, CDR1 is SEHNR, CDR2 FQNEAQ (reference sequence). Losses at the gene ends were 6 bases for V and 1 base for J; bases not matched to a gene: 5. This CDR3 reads CASRSTGPNTEAFF. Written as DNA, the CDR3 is TGTGCCAGCAGGTCGACAGGGCCGAACACTGAAGCTTTCTTT.

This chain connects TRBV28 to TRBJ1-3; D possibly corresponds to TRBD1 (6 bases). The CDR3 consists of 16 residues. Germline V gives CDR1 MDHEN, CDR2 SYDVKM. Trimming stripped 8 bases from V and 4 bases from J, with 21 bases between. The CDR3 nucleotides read TGTGCCAGCTACCTAAATGGAGGGGGGGGAGGAAACACCATATATTTT. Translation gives CASYLNGGGGGNTIYF.

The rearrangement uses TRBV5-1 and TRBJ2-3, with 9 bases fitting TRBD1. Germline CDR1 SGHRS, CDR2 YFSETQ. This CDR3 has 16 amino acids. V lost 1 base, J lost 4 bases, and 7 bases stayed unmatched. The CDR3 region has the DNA TGCGCCAGCAGCTTGCAGGGACAGGGTGCCCCAGATACGCAGTATTTT. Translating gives CASSLQGQGAPDTQYF.

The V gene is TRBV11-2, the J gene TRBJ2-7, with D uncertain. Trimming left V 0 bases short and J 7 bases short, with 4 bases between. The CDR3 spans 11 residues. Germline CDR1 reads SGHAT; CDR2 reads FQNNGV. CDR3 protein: CASSLEAEQYF. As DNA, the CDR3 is TGTGCCAGCAGCTTAGAGGCAGAGCAGTACTTC.

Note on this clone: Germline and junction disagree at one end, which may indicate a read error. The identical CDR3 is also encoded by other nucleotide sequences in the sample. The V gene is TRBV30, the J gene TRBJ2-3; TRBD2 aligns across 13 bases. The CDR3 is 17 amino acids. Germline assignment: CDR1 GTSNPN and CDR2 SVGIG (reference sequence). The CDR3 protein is CARRELAGGLDTDTQYF. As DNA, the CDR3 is TGTGCCCGGAGGGAACTAGCGGGAGGGTTAGACACAGATACACAGTATTTT. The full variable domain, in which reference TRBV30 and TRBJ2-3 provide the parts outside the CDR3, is SQTIHQWPATLVQPVGSPLSLECTVEGTSNPNLYWYRQAAGRGLQLLFYSVGIGQISSEVPQNLSASRPQDRQFILSSKKLLLSDSGFYLCARRELAGGLDTDTQYFGPGTRLTVL.

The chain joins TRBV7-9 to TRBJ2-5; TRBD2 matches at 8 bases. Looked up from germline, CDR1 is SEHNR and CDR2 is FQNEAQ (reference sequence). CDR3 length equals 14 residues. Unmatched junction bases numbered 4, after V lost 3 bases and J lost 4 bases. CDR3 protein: CASSFRGGLETQYF. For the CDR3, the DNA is TGTGCCAGCAGCTTTCGCGGGGGGCTAGAGACCCAGTACTTC.

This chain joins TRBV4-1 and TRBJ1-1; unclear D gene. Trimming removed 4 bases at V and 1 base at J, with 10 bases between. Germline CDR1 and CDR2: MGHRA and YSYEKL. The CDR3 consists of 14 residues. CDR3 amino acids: CASSPTRGNTEAFF. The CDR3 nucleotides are TGCGCCAGCAGCCCGACGCGGGGGAACACTGAAGCTTTCTTT.

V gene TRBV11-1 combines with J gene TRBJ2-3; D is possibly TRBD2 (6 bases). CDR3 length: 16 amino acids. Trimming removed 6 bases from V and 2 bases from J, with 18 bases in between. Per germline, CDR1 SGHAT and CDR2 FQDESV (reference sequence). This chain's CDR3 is CASRGGSTEYTDTQYF. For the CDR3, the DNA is TGTGCCAGCAGGGGGGGTTCAACGGAATACACAGATACGCAGTATTTT.

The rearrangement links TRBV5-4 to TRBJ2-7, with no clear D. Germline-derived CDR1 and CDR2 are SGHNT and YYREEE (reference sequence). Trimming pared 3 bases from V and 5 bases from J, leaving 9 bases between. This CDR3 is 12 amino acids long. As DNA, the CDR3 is TGTGCCAGCAGCTCAGCGCGGAACGAGCAGTACTTC. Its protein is CASSSARNEQYF.

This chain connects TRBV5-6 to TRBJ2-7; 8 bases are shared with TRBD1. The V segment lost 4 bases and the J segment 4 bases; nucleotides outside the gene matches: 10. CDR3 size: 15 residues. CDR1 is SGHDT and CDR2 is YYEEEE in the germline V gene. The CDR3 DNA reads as TGTGCCAGCAGCCCACCAAGCAGGGGGCTTTACGAGCAGTACTTC. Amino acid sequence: CASSPPSRGLYEQYF.

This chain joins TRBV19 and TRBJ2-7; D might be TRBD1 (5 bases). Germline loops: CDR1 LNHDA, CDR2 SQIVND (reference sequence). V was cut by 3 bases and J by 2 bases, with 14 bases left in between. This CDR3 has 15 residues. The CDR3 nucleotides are TGTGCCAGTAGTATCGTGCCCCAGGGAACCTACGAGCAGTACTTC. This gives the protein CASSIVPQGTYEQYF.

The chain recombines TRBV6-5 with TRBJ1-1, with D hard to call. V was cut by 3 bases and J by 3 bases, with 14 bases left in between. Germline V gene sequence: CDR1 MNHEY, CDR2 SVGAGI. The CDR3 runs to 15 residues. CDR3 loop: CASSYLTEIDTEAFF. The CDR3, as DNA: TGTGCCAGCAGTTATCTAACTGAGATCGACACTGAAGCTTTCTTT.

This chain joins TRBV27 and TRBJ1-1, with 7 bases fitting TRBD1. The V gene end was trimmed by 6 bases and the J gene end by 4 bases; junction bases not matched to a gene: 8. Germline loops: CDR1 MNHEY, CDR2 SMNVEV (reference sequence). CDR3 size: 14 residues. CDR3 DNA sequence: TGTGCCAGCAGGGTCTCAGGGGGTGGCACTGAAGCTTTCTTT. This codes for CASRVSGGGTEAFF.